The next 17 T cell receptor beta chains were all read from a single sample in a study of T cell responses to AZD1222 COVID-19 vaccine. Measured with immunoSEQ multiplex PCR; TCRdb has only the in-frame clones, and not every one. The sample has 75,000 to 85,000 clones, about 92% seen once; the top ten hold approximately 4.5%. This specimen was peripheral blood, taken on day 0 of AZD1222 vaccination. These TCRs come from an adult in good health.

The chain employs TRBV4-1 and TRBJ1-2; 7 positions agree with TRBD1. Germline CDR1 MGHRA, CDR2 YSYEKL. V gave up 4 bases and J gave up 5 bases; unmatched junction bases: 7. The CDR3 covers 14 residues. In DNA form, the CDR3 reads TGCGCCAGCAGCCGAGGACAGGAGGCTTATGGCTACACCTTC. It translates to CASSRGQEAYGYTF.

The genes are TRBV9 and TRBJ1-4; D possibly corresponds to TRBD1 (5 bases). CDR3 size: 15 residues. CDR1 is SGDLS, CDR2 YYNGEE, per germline. The germline V and J ends were trimmed by 3 bases and 8 bases, with 17 bases remaining between them. The CDR3 is CASSERDRFEEKLFF. The CDR3 nucleotides are TGTGCCAGCAGCGAGAGAGACAGATTCGAAGAAAAACTGTTTTTT. Variable domain in full (rest from reference TRBV9 and TRBJ1-4): DSGVTQTPKHLITATGQRVTLRCSPRSGDLSVYWYQQSLDQGLQFLIQYYNGEERAKGNILERFSAQQFPDLHSELNLSSLELGDSALYFCASSERDRFEEKLFFGSGTQLSVL.

V gene TRBV10-3 combines with J gene TRBJ2-7; D possibly corresponds to TRBD2 (6 bases). V shed 10 bases and J shed 0 bases, with 19 bases lying between them. The CDR3 contains 15 residues. Germline V CDR1 and CDR2: ENHRY, SYGVKD. CDR3 loop: CATLGEAKGSYEQYF. The CDR3 coding sequence is TGTGCCACGCTGGGGGAGGCCAAGGGCTCCTACGAGCAGTACTTC.

This chain links TRBV28 with TRBJ1-5; D gene unclear. The CDR3 spans 13 residues. V was pared by 6 bases and J by 3 bases, with 9 bases between. Germline V CDR1 and CDR2: MDHEN, SYDVKM. The CDR3 is CASSLPLNQPQHF. DNA of the CDR3: TGTGCCAGCAGCTTACCCCTCAATCAGCCCCAGCATTTT.

The V call is TRBV9, the J call TRBJ2-7; tentatively, D is TRBD2 (6 bases). Germline CDR1 reads SGDLS; CDR2 reads YYNGEE. Trimming stripped 4 bases from V and 1 base from J, with 18 bases between. The CDR3 covers 16 residues. DNA for the CDR3: TGTGCCAGCAGCCCAACCGGGCCCGCGGGGTCCTACGAGCAGTACTTC. This translates into CASSPTGPAGSYEQYF.

This rearrangement joins TRBV10-3 to TRBJ2-7; D is undetermined. This CDR3 is built from 16 residues. From germline, CDR1 is ENHRY and CDR2 SYGVKD. Trimming shortened V by 2 bases and J by 1 base, and 15 bases separated the two germline ends. The CDR3 region is CAISEVKGSRSYEQYF. CDR3 in DNA: TGTGCCATCAGTGAGGTTAAGGGTTCGCGGTCCTACGAGCAGTACTTC.

The sample holds one count of this clone. The V call is TRBV28, the J call TRBJ2-7; no firm D call. The CDR3 extends over 12 amino acids. Germline V lookup: CDR1 MDHEN, CDR2 SYDVKM. Trimming removed 3 bases from V and 0 bases from J, with 3 bases in between. The CDR3, as DNA: TGTGCCAGCAGTTTGATCTCCTACGAGCAGTACTTC. Residues: CASSLISYEQYF.

The chain is built from TRBV27 and TRBJ1-1, with 10 bases lining up with TRBD1. The germline V gene encodes CDR1 MNHEY and CDR2 SMNVEV (reference sequence). The trim removed 8 bases at V and 1 base at J, leaving 1 base unmatched. This CDR3 is 13 amino acids long. CDR3 coding DNA: TGTGCCAGCCGGGACAGGGGGAACACTGAAGCTTTCTTT. This gives the protein CASRDRGNTEAFF.

The chain combines TRBV6-1 with TRBJ2-2; no definite D call. The length of the CDR3 is 12 residues. Trimming took off 2 bases at V and 9 bases at J, with 7 bases between the two ends. The germline V gene has CDR1 MNHNS and CDR2 SASEGT. CDR3 loop: CASSEPRRELFF. In nucleotides, the CDR3 is TGTGCCAGCAGTGAACCTAGGCGGGAGCTGTTTTTT.

The chain joins TRBV30 to TRBJ2-7, with a tentative D call TRBD2 (7 bases). This CDR3 contains 12 residues. In germline, CDR1 is GTSNPN, CDR2 SVGIG (reference sequence). V shed 2 bases and J shed 7 bases, with 12 bases lying between them. Here the CDR3 DNA reads TGTGCCTGGAGTCGGGGGGCTTGGGAGCAGTACTTC. It codes for CAWSRGAWEQYF.

The V call is TRBV25-1, the J call TRBJ1-2; tentatively, D is TRBD1 (5 bases). There are 13 residues in the CDR3. Germline CDR1 is MGHDK and CDR2 is SYGVNS. The V gene lost 3 bases and the J gene lost 7 bases, with 12 bases spanning the gap. The CDR3 DNA reads TGTGCCAGCAGTGACAGGGAGGAGTCTGGCTACACCTTC. This encodes CASSDREESGYTF.

The chain is built from TRBV19 and TRBJ1-5, with D unresolved. V lost 4 bases and J lost 5, with 9 bases in between. Germline CDR1 LNHDA, CDR2 SQIVND (reference sequence). The CDR3 is 13 amino acids. The CDR3 here is CASSTYGDQPQHF. CDR3 DNA sequence: TGTGCCAGTAGTACTTACGGGGATCAGCCCCAGCATTTT.

The chain employs TRBV9 and TRBJ2-3; TRBD1 matches at 10 bases. The CDR3 is 15 amino acids. Germline CDR1 is SGDLS and CDR2 is YYNGEE. The junction had 10 bases not matched to a gene; V was cut back by 6 bases and J by 6 bases. Written as DNA, the CDR3 is TGTGCCAGCACCTTCTCCGGGACAGGGGACGATACGCAGTATTTT. Translating it yields CASTFSGTGDDTQYF.

This chain connects TRBV7-8 to TRBJ1-5; D is undetermined. V lost 2 bases, J lost 0 bases, and 11 bases lay in between. CDR1 and CDR2 from the germline V gene are SGHVS and FQNEAQ. The length of the CDR3 is 16 residues. The CDR3 nucleotides are TGTGCCAGCAGCTTACTGCGGAGTCTTAGCAATCAGCCCCAGCATTTT. This translates into CASSLLRSLSNQPQHF.

CDR3 nucleotides: TGTGCCAGCAGCTTAACAGGGAGGGCCTACAATGAGCAGTTCTTC. Translated: CASSLTGRAYNEQFF. The chain recombines TRBV7-2 with TRBJ2-1; possibly TRBD2 for D (7 bases). This CDR3 comprises 15 residues. Looked up from germline, CDR1 is SGHTA and CDR2 is FQGNSA. V was pared by 2 bases and J by 2 bases, with 10 bases between.

The chain joins TRBV4-2 to TRBJ2-7; 7 bases match TRBD2. V lost 0 bases to trimming and J lost 1 base; unmatched junction nucleotides: 6. The CDR3 is 16 amino acids. In germline, CDR1 is LGHNA, CDR2 YNFKEQ. The DNA for the CDR3 is TGTGCCAGCAGCCAAGAATCGGCTAGCGGATCCTACGAGCAGTACTTC. Translating gives CASSQESASGSYEQYF.

This clone was picked up one time. This chain links TRBV30 with TRBJ1-2; possible D gene TRBD1, 5 bases. Germline loops: CDR1 GTSNPN, CDR2 SVGIG (reference sequence). Trimming left V 0 bases short and J 7 bases short, with 9 bases between. This CDR3 contains 12 residues. The CDR3: CAWSVWGGGYTF. The CDR3 nucleotides are TGTGCCTGGAGTGTTTGGGGGGGTGGCTACACCTTC.